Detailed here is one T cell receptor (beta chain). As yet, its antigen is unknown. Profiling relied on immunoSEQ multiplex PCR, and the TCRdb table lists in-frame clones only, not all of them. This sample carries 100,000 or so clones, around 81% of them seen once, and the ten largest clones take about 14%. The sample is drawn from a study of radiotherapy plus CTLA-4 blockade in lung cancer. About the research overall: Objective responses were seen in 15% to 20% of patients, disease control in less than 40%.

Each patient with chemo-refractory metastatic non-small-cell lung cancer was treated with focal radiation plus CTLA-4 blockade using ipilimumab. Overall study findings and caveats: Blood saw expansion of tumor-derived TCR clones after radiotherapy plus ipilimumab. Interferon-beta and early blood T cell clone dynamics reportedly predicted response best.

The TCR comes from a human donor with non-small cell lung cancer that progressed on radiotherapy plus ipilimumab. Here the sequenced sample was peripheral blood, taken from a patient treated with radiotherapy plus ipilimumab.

Written as DNA, the CDR3 is TGTGCCAGCAGCCCGAGCCTCCCTGACACGTCCTACGAGCAGTACTTC. Amino acids: CASSPSLPDTSYEQYF. The rearrangement uses TRBV5-4 and TRBJ2-7; no firm D call. Germline CDR1 and CDR2: SGHNT and YYREEE (reference sequence). The CDR3 totals 16 residues. The V end lost 4 bases, the J end lost 1 base, and 18 bases lay between the germline ends.